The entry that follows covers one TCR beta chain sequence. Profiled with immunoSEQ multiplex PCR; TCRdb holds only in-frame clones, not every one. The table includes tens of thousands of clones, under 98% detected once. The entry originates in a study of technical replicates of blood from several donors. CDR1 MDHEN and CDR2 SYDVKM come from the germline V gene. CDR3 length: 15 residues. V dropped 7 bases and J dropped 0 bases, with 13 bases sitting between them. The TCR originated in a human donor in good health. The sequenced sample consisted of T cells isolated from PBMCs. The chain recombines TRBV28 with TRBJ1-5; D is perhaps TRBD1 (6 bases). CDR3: CASNPGESSNQPQHF. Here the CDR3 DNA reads TGTGCCAGCAATCCAGGGGAGTCTAGCAATCAGCCCCAGCATTTT. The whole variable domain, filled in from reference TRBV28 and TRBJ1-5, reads DVKVTQSSRYLVKRTGEKVFLECVQDMDHENMFWYRQDPGLGLRLIYFSYDVKMKEKGDIPEGYSVSREKKERFSLILESASTNQTSMYLCASNPGESSNQPQHFGDGTRLSIL.